This paragraph covers one T cell receptor beta chain sequence. This sample was taken from a study of blood T cell repertoires in COVID-19. Study-wide context: Spain, Italy and the United States supplied samples that represented acute and convalescent COVID-19. T cells, B-cell-depleted T cells, or PBMCs supplied cDNA or gDNA.

In the authors' methods: Estimates of nucleated cell counts were drawn from the amplification of reference gene primers. Repertoires were generated with immunoSEQ multiplex PCR, while TCRdb's copy carries only in-frame clones and drops some. V and J calls and clone size come straight from that table; D and trimming were deduced from the DNA. The data contain some 42,000 clones, roughly four fifths of them singletons. The CDR3 loop spans 16 amino acids. V lost 6 bases and J lost 6, with 21 bases in between. Germline V gene lookup returns CDR1 MNHEY and CDR2 SMNVEV (reference sequence). The source material was peripheral blood. The receptor's source is a woman between 65 and 79 years old with acute or convalescent COVID-19. V usage is TRBV27 and J usage is TRBJ2-1; possible D gene TRBD2, 7 bases. CDR3 bases: TGTGCCAGCAGACCGTGGGGGGGGGCCCCCGGCAATGAGCAGTTCTTC. It specifies CASRPWGGAPGNEQFF.